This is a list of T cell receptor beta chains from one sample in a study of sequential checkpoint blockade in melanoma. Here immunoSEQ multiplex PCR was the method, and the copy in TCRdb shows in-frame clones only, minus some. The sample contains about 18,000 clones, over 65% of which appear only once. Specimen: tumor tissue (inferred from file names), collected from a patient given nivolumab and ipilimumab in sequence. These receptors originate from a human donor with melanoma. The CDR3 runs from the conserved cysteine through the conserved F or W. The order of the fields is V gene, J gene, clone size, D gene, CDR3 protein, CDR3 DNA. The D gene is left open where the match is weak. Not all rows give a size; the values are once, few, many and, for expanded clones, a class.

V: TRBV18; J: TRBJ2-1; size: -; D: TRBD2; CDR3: CASSQAGGPSAEQFF; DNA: TGTGCCAGCTCACAGGCGGGAGGGCCTTCCGCGGAGCAGTTCTTC
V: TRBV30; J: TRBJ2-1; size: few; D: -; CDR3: CAWSVDSNEQFF; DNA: TGTGCCTGGAGTGTTGACTCCAATGAGCAGTTCTTC
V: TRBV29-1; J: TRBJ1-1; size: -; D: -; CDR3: CSVGAGWGEAFF; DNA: TGCAGCGTTGGCGCGGGTTGGGGTGAAGCTTTCTTT
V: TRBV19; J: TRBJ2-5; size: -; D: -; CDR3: CASSIGGGPRETQYF; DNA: TGTGCCAGTAGTATTGGAGGGGGACCAAGAGAGACCCAGTACTTC
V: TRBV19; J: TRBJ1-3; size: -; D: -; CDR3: CASSILVSGSGNTIYF; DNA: TGTGCCAGTAGTATTTTAGTCTCGGGGTCTGGAAACACCATATATTTT
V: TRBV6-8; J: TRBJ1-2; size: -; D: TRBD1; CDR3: CASTSGTGNYGYTF; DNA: TGTGCCAGCACGTCCGGGACAGGGAACTATGGCTACACCTTC
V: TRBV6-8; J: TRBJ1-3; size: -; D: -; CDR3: CATQAPGLDTIYF; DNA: TGTGCCACCCAGGCGCCTGGGTTGGACACCATATATTTT
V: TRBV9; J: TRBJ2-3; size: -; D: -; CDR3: CASSVATTDTQYF; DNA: TGTGCCAGCAGCGTAGCTACGACAGATACGCAGTATTTT
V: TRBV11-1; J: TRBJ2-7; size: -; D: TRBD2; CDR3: CASSLGPGLAAVYEQYF; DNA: TGTGCCAGCAGCTTGGGGCCGGGACTAGCGGCCGTTTACGAGCAGTACTTC
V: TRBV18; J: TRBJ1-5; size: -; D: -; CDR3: CASSPQTGNQPQHF; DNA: TGTGCCAGCTCACCACAAACAGGGAATCAGCCCCAGCATTTT
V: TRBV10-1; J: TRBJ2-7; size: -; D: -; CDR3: CASSASQGTEQYF; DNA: TGCGCCAGCAGTGCGTCACAGGGAACCGAGCAGTACTTC
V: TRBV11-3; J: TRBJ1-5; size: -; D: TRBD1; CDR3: CASSLRSGGGRSNQPQHF; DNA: TGTGCCAGCAGCTTGCGGTCAGGGGGCGGTCGGAGCAATCAGCCCCAGCATTTT
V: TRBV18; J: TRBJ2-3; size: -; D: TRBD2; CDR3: CASSPRTRTDTQYF; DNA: TGTGCCAGCTCACCAAGGACTAGGACAGATACGCAGTATTTT
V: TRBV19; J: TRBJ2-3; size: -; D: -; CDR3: CASSIDPTTHTDTQYF; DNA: TGTGCCAGTAGTATAGACCCCACTACCCACACAGATACGCAGTATTTT
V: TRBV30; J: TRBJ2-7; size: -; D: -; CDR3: CAWGRTGYEEQYF; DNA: TGTGCCTGGGGAAGGACGGGCTACGAGGAGCAGTACTTC
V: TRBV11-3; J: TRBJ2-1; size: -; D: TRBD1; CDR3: CASSLDRGSYNEQFF; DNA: TGTGCCAGCAGCCTAGACAGGGGATCCTACAATGAGCAGTTCTTC
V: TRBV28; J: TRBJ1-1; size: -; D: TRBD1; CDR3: CASSFGQGAGTEAFF; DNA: TGTGCCAGCAGTTTCGGACAGGGGGCGGGCACTGAAGCTTTCTTT
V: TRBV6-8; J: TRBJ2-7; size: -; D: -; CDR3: CASSRTDGQLYEQYF; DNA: TGTGCCAGCAGCCGCACGGACGGGCAGCTCTACGAGCAGTACTTC
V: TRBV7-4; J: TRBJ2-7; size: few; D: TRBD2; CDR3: CASSPFGGGYEQYF; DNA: TGTGCCAGTAGCCCTTTCGGGGGAGGGTACGAGCAGTACTTC
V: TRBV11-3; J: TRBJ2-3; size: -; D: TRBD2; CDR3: CASSSGTSLSDTQYF; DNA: TGTGCCAGCAGCTCCGGGACTAGCCTCTCAGATACGCAGTATTTT
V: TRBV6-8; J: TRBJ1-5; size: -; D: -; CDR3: CASSDPPGGFNQPQHF; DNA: TGTGCCAGCAGTGACCCGCCAGGAGGATTCAATCAGCCCCAGCATTTT
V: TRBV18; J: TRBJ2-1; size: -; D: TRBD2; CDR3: CASSHTSDNEQFF; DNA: TGTGCCAGCTCACACACTAGCGACAATGAGCAGTTCTTC
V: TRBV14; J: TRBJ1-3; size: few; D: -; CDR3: CASSQAGVTIYF; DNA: TGTGCCAGCAGCCAAGCAGGTGTCACCATATATTTT
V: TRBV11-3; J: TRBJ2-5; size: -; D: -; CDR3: CASSLGRLAETQYF; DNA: TGTGCCAGCAGCTTAGGACGGCTAGCGGAGACCCAGTACTTC
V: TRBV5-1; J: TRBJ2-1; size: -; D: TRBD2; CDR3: CASSLGGLAGNNEQFF; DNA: TGCGCCAGCAGCTTGGGTGGGCTAGCGGGAAACAATGAGCAGTTCTTC
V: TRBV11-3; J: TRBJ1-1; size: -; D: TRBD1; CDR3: CASSLRMGQGLEAFF; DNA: TGTGCCAGCAGCTTGAGGATGGGACAGGGCCTTGAAGCTTTCTTT
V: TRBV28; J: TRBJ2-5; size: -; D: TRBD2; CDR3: CASSLSLAVETQYF; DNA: TGTGCCAGCAGTTTATCACTAGCGGTGGAGACCCAGTACTTC
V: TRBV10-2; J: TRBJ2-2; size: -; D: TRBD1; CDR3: CASSESGGHTGELFF; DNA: TGCGCCAGCAGCGAATCAGGGGGACACACCGGGGAGCTGTTTTTT
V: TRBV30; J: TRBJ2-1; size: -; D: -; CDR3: CAWSRTSREQFF; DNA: TGTGCCTGGAGTCGGACGTCTCGGGAGCAGTTCTTC
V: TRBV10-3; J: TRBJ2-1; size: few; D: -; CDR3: CASRGPQVGEQFF; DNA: TGTGCCAGCCGGGGGCCACAAGTCGGTGAGCAGTTCTTC
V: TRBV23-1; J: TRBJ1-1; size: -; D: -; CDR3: CASSSQGVTEAFF; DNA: TGCGCCAGCAGCTCCCAGGGAGTCACTGAAGCTTTCTTT
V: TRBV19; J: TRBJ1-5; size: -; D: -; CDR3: CASSIQFSNQPQHF; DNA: TGTGCCAGTAGTATACAGTTTAGCAATCAGCCCCAGCATTTT
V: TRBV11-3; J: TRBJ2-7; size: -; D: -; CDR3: CASSYLSGPLDSYEQYF; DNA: TGTGCCAGCAGTTACCTGTCCGGGCCCCTGGACTCCTACGAGCAGTACTTC
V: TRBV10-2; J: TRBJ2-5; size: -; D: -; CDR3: CASSEAPSNPETQYF; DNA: TGCGCCAGCAGTGAGGCCCCCTCGAATCCGGAGACCCAGTACTTC
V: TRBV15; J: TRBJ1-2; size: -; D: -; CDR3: CATSKRSEQGRVYGYTF; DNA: TGTGCCACCAGCAAGAGGTCGGAACAGGGTAGAGTCTATGGCTACACCTTC
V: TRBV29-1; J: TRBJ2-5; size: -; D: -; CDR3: CSVGRNLGQETQYF; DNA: TGCAGCGTTGGTCGGAATTTGGGGCAAGAGACCCAGTACTTC
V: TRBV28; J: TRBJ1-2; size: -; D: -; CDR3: CASSFNREGPSNYGYTF; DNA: TGTGCCAGCAGTTTTAATAGGGAGGGGCCGTCTAACTATGGCTACACCTTC
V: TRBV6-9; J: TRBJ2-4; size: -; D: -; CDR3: CASSSVRENIQYF; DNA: TGTGCCAGCAGTTCAGTAAGAGAAAACATTCAGTACTTC
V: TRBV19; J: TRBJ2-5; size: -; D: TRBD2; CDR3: CASTETSSTQETQYF; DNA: TGTGCCAGTACTGAGACTAGCAGCACCCAAGAGACCCAGTACTTC
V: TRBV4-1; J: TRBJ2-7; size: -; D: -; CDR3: CASSQDEGVAGSSYEQYF; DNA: TGCGCCAGCAGCCAAGATGAGGGGGTAGCGGGCTCCTCCTACGAGCAGTACTTC
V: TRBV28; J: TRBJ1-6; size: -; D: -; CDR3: CASRRGRRISPLHF; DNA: TGTGCCAGCAGGAGAGGACGGAGGATCTCACCCCTCCACTTT
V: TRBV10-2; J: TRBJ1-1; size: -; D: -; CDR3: CASSSTGSTEAFF; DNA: TGCGCCAGCAGTTCCACAGGAAGCACTGAAGCTTTCTTT
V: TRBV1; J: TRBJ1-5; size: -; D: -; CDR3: CASSPEGRQGYQPQHF; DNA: TGCGCCAGCAGCCCGGAGGGAAGACAGGGATATCAGCCCCAGCATTTT
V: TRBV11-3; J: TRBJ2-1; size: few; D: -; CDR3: CASSLGAGANGGEQFF; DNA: TGTGCCAGCAGCTTAGGTGCGGGGGCCAATGGGGGTGAGCAGTTCTTC
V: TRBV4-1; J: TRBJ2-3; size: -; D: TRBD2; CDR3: CASSQGTSGASTDTQYF; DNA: TGCGCCAGCAGCCAGGGGACTAGCGGGGCTAGCACAGATACGCAGTATTTT
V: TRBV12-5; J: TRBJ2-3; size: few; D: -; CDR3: CASGQEDTQYF; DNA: TGTGCTAGTGGCCAGGAAGATACGCAGTATTTT
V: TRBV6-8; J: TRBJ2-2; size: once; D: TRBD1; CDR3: CASRTRQGDTGELFF; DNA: TGTGCCAGCAGAACGAGACAGGGGGACACCGGGGAGCTGTTTTTT
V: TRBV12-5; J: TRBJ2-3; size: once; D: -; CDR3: CASGLAGYTDTQYF; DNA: TGTGCTAGTGGTTTGGCAGGGTACACAGATACGCAGTATTTT
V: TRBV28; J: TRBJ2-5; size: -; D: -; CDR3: CASRPGAQQETQYF; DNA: TGTGCCAGCCGACCGGGCGCGCAACAAGAGACCCAGTACTTC
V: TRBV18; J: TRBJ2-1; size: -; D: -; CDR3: CASSPPAALGAGRQFF; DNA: TGTGCCAGCTCACCACCGGCGGCCTTGGGGGCGGGGCGGCAGTTCTTC
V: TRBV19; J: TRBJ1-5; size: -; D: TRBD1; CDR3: CASSITGAGNQPQHF; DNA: TGTGCCAGTAGTATAACAGGGGCCGGCAATCAGCCCCAGCATTTT
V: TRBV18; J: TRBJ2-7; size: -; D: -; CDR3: CASSLRTGNPYEQYF; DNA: TGTGCCAGCTCACTCCGGACCGGGAATCCCTACGAGCAGTACTTC
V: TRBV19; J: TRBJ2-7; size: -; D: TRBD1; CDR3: CASSIENRGHYEQYF; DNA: TGTGCCAGTAGTATAGAGAACAGGGGACATTACGAGCAGTACTTC
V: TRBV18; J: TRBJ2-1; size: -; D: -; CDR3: CASSPTGAAHNEQFF; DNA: TGTGCCAGCTCACCTACTGGTGCTGCACACAATGAGCAGTTCTTC
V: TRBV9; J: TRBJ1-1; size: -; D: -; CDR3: CASEGGGTEAFF; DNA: TGTGCCAGCGAGGGGGGTGGTACTGAAGCTTTCTTT